Below, 30 T cell receptor beta chains from the same sample are listed, as sequenced in a study of shared clonotypes between healthy human individuals. Assay: immunoSEQ multiplex PCR; the TCRdb copy retains only in-frame clones and omits some. The data contain approximately 530,000 clones, about 95% of them seen just once; the ten biggest clones take up 0.06%. The sequencing sample was made of naive CD4+ T cells sorted from blood. This sample's subset: CD45RA+ positively selected. These receptor sequences come from a woman aged 30 to 39 in good health.

The CDR3 DNA sequence: TGCAGCGTTGGGGGACAAGTAACGCAGTATTTT. Translating gives CSVGGQVTQYF. The chain joins TRBV29-1 to TRBJ2-3; maybe TRBD1 (6 bases). V was cut by 4 bases and J by 9 bases, with 11 bases left in between. The germline V gene encodes CDR1 SQVTM and CDR2 ANQGSEA. The CDR3 runs 11 residues.

The chain is built from TRBV11-3 and TRBJ2-1; 9 bases are a match to TRBD2. Germline CDR1 is SGHNT and CDR2 is YENEEA. V lost 5 bases and J lost 6; bases outside the gene matches: 8. This CDR3 comprises 15 residues. CDR3: CASSGLARAGNEQFF. For the CDR3, the DNA is TGTGCCAGCAGCGGACTAGCGAGAGCGGGCAATGAGCAGTTCTTC. Full variable domain (missing parts from reference TRBV11-3 and TRBJ2-1): EAGVVQSPRYKIIEKKQPVAFWCNPISGHNTLYWYLQNLGQGPELLIRYENEEAVDDSQLPKDRFSAERLKGVDSTLKIQPAELGDSAVYLCASSGLARAGNEQFFGPGTRLTVL.

The genes are TRBV10-2 and TRBJ1-2; 8 positions agree with TRBD1. V was clipped by 6 bases and J by 8 bases; unmatched bases: 8. Germline V gene data show CDR1 as WSHSY and CDR2 as SAAADI. The CDR3 spans 13 residues. CDR3 DNA: TGCGCCAGCAGCCAACAGGGGGTCGGCGGCTACACCTTC. Translated, it gives CASSQQGVGGYTF.

This clone was seen once. The rearrangement uses TRBV13 and TRBJ2-4, with 7 bases aligning to TRBD1. Losses at the gene ends were 3 bases for V and 2 bases for J; bases not matched to a gene: 7. Germline V gene data show CDR1 as PRHDT and CDR2 as FYEKMQ (reference sequence). The CDR3 has 16 residues. The CDR3 nucleotides read TGTGCCAGCAGCTTGAGGGCAGGGGGTACCAAAAACATTCAGTACTTC. Amino acid sequence: CASSLRAGGTKNIQYF.

The chain is built from TRBV28 and TRBJ1-4, with 7 bases matching TRBD1. The CDR3 has 14 amino acids. CDR1 is MDHEN and CDR2 is SYDVKM in the germline V gene. V lost 8 bases to trimming and J lost 2 bases; unmatched junction nucleotides: 5. CDR3 protein: CASRQQGTNEKLFF. The CDR3 region has the DNA TGTGCCAGCCGCCAACAGGGGACTAATGAAAAACTGTTTTTT. Variable domain in full (rest from reference TRBV28 and TRBJ1-4): DVKVTQSSRYLVKRTGEKVFLECVQDMDHENMFWYRQDPGLGLRLIYFSYDVKMKEKGDIPEGYSVSREKKERFSLILESASTNQTSMYLCASRQQGTNEKLFFGSGTQLSVL.

The chain couples TRBV11-3 to TRBJ2-7, with 9 bases aligning to TRBD2. V lost 5 bases and J lost 5; bases outside the gene matches: 13. The CDR3 sequence is 16 residues long. From germline, CDR1 is SGHNT and CDR2 YENEEA. The CDR3 protein is CASSPRGAGGPNEQYF. DNA of the CDR3: TGTGCCAGCAGCCCAAGAGGGGCGGGGGGGCCCAACGAGCAGTACTTC.

The chain employs TRBV16 and TRBJ1-1; D call uncertain. The CDR3 has 13 amino acids. V lost 6 bases and J lost 0, with 8 bases in between. The germline CDR1 and CDR2 sequences are KGHSY and FQNENV. In nucleotides, the CDR3 is TGTGCCAGCAGTACAGCTCTGAACACTGAAGCTTTCTTT. Translating gives CASSTALNTEAFF.

J is TRBJ2-5 and V is TRBV6-5, with 7 bases that match TRBD2. The CDR3 spans 14 residues. With V trimmed by 2 bases and J by 5 bases, 5 bases remained unmatched. Germline CDR1 MNHEY, CDR2 SVGAGI. The CDR3 protein is CASSYGGVWETQYF. CDR3 DNA: TGTGCCAGCAGTTACGGGGGGGTTTGGGAGACCCAGTACTTC.

This chain uses TRBV7-2 with TRBJ2-7; D remains unclear. V dropped 1 base and J dropped 5 bases, with 12 bases sitting between them. CDR3 size: 14 residues. Looked up from germline, CDR1 is SGHTA and CDR2 is FQGNSA. The CDR3 nucleotides read TGTGCCAGCAGCTTAGATCTTAGCAGACACGAGCAGTACTTC. Residues: CASSLDLSRHEQYF.

The chain carries TRBV28 and TRBJ1-2; TRBD1 might be the D (5 bases). From germline, CDR1 is MDHEN and CDR2 SYDVKM. CDR3 length equals 13 residues. The V and J ends lost 6 bases and 3 bases respectively, with 11 bases between them. The CDR3 region has the DNA TGTGCCAGCAGCCGCGGGGGGGACTATGGCTACACCTTC. Amino acid sequence: CASSRGGDYGYTF.

The rearrangement joins TRBV25-1 to TRBJ2-5; D may be TRBD1 or TRBD2 (6 bases each). Trimming shortened V by 5 bases and J by 1 base, and 11 bases separated the two germline ends. This CDR3 has 14 amino acids. CDR1 is MGHDK, CDR2 SYGVNS, per germline. For the CDR3, the DNA is TGTGCCAGCAGTAGGGGGGCTGTCCAAGAGACCCAGTACTTC. Amino acid sequence: CASSRGAVQETQYF.

The V call is TRBV2, the J call TRBJ2-7, with 9 bases aligning to TRBD1. CDR3 length: 16 amino acids. CDR1 and CDR2 (germline): SNHLY, FYNNEI. J gave up 3 bases and V 4 bases, and 10 bases lay outside the gene matches. DNA for the CDR3: TGTGCCAGCAGTGTTCACGGCGGGACAGGGAACTACGAGCAGTACTTC. Translation: CASSVHGGTGNYEQYF.

The chain is built from TRBV10-3 and TRBJ2-5; D might be TRBD2 (5 bases). The closer fit of TRBJ2-7 to the DNA end suggests the J call may be wrong. Germline V gene lookup returns CDR1 ENHRY and CDR2 SYGVKD. This CDR3 is 16 amino acids long. In nucleotides, the CDR3 is TGTGCCATCAGTGAGTCGGGAAGGACTCTAAATTACGAGCAGTACTTC. Protein: CAISESGRTLNYEQYF.

This clone was picked up one time. This chain's CDR3 is CASRKAGEGANVLTF. In DNA, the CDR3 is TGTGCCAGCAGAAAAGCAGGGGAAGGGGCCAACGTCCTGACTTTC. The chain is built from TRBV6-6 and TRBJ2-6; D perhaps matches TRBD1 (6 bases). Between the trimmed V and J ends, which lost 6 bases and 4 bases, there was a span of 13 bases. The germline CDR1 and CDR2 sequences are MNHNY and SVGAGI (reference sequence). This CDR3 contains 15 residues.

Here the CDR3 reads CAWSFGLNQPQHF. The DNA of the CDR3 is TGTGCCTGGAGTTTCGGACTCAATCAGCCCCAGCATTTT. The chain has TRBV30 and TRBJ1-5; D not resolved. Trimming left V 2 bases short and J 3 bases short, with 8 bases between. The CDR3 is made up of 13 amino acids. The germline gives CDR1 GTSNPN, CDR2 SVGIG (reference sequence).

V usage is TRBV18 and J usage is TRBJ2-7; D is undetermined. Trimming removed 3 bases at V and 0 bases at J, with 6 bases between. The CDR3 is 13 amino acids. Germline V gene lookup returns CDR1 KGHSH and CDR2 LQKENI. In DNA, the CDR3 is TGTGCCAGCTCACCGCCAAACTCCTACGAGCAGTACTTC. It yields the protein CASSPPNSYEQYF.

With regard to this clone: Other DNA sequences of this sample code for an identical CDR3. This sequence joins TRBV30 and TRBJ2-5; D may be TRBD2 (5 bases). Trimming stripped 1 base from V and 5 bases from J, with 5 bases between. CDR1 is GTSNPN and CDR2 is SVGIG in the germline V gene (reference sequence). This CDR3 comprises 11 residues. The CDR3 region is CAWSGGETQYF. The CDR3, as DNA: TGTGCCTGGAGTGGAGGGGAGACCCAGTACTTC.

The chain has TRBV10-3 and TRBJ2-3; D not certain. There are 13 residues in the CDR3. Deletions cut 0 bases from V and 4 bases from J, with 5 bases between. CDR1 is ENHRY and CDR2 is SYGVKD in the germline V gene. The CDR3 sequence: CAISESDPDTQYF. CDR3 nucleotides: TGTGCCATCAGTGAGTCGGACCCAGATACGCAGTATTTT.

The J gene is TRBJ2-1, the V gene TRBV9, with 10 bases identical to TRBD2. The junction had 12 bases not matched to a gene; V was cut back by 3 bases and J by 9 bases. The germline V gene encodes CDR1 SGDLS and CDR2 YYNGEE. The CDR3 extends over 16 amino acids. The CDR3 spells CASSGPSSGRVGEQFF. CDR3 nucleotide sequence: TGTGCCAGCAGCGGTCCGTCGAGCGGGAGGGTCGGTGAGCAGTTCTTC.

This sequence joins TRBV6-6 and TRBJ2-7, with TRBD1 matching over 10 bases. The CDR3 consists of 15 residues. Germline values: CDR1 MNHNY, CDR2 SVGAGI (reference sequence). The V gene end was trimmed by 2 bases and the J gene end by 4 bases; junction bases not matched to a gene: 5. The CDR3 coding sequence is TGTGCCAGCAGTTACGGACAGGGGGTCGAATACGAGCAGTACTTC. It is translated as CASSYGQGVEYEQYF.

This clone was counted only a few times. The chain links TRBV7-9 to TRBJ2-7, with a weak D call TRBD2 (6 bases). V lost 6 bases to trimming and J lost 2 bases, with 11 bases between them. The V gene's germline CDR1 is SEHNR and CDR2 FQNEAQ (reference sequence). The CDR3 consists of 13 residues. This CDR3 reads CASSSSGAYEQYF. The CDR3 coding sequence is TGTGCCAGCAGTAGTAGCGGCGCCTACGAGCAGTACTTC. The variable domain in full, completed from reference TRBV7-9 and TRBJ2-7, reads DTGVSQNPRHKITKRGQNVTFRCDPISEHNRLYWYRQTLGQGPEFLTYFQNEAQLEKSRLLSDRFSAERPKGSFSTLEIQRTEQGDSAMYLCASSSSGAYEQYFGPGTRLTVT.

This clone was recorded only once. V usage is TRBV19 and J usage is TRBJ2-7; D may correspond to TRBD1 or TRBD2 (5 bases each). Germline CDR1 and CDR2: LNHDA and SQIVND (reference sequence). V was pared by 1 base and J by 2 bases, with 15 bases between. This CDR3 is 16 amino acids long. CDR3 residues: CASSIGGPTTAYEQYF. CDR3 sequence (DNA): TGTGCCAGTAGTATAGGGGGACCGACAACGGCCTACGAGCAGTACTTC.

The chain has TRBV7-6 and TRBJ2-7, with 14 nucleotides matching TRBD2. The CDR3 is 18 amino acids. The germline CDR1 and CDR2 sequences are SGHVS and FNYEAQ. After removal of 5 bases from V and 2 bases from J, the junction contained 11 bases not matched to a gene. The CDR3 region is CASSAGLAGGEMPYEQYF. The CDR3 DNA reads TGTGCCAGCAGCGCCGGACTAGCGGGAGGAGAAATGCCCTACGAGCAGTACTTC.

The rearrangement links TRBV11-2 to TRBJ2-7; TRBD2 is a possible D gene (7 bases). Germline assignment: CDR1 SGHAT and CDR2 FQNNGV. V was shortened by 1 base and J by 1 base, with 17 bases between the two germline ends. The CDR3 is 17 amino acids. The CDR3 protein is CASSLAPRGAPSYEQYF. In DNA form, the CDR3 reads TGTGCCAGCAGCTTAGCTCCTCGGGGGGCGCCGTCCTACGAGCAGTACTTC.

The chain has TRBV2 and TRBJ2-5; 12 bases agree with TRBD1. The J call may be mistaken, given a closer DNA end match to TRBJ2-7. Germline V gene data show CDR1 as SNHLY and CDR2 as FYNNEI. The CDR3 extends over 15 amino acids. CDR3 in amino acids: CASSEGTGGPYEQYF. In DNA form, the CDR3 reads TGTGCCAGCAGTGAGGGGACAGGGGGCCCCTACGAGCAGTACTTC.

The rearrangement joins TRBV28 to TRBJ2-1, with D unclear. Germline CDR1 and CDR2: MDHEN and SYDVKM. The CDR3 covers 12 residues. V dropped 7 bases and J dropped 10 bases, with 14 bases sitting between them. The CDR3: CASTLGFAEQFF. As DNA, the CDR3 is TGTGCCAGCACCTTGGGCTTTGCGGAGCAGTTCTTC.

Details on this clone: One end of the junction is discordant with germline, which a read error may explain. This chain links TRBV11-2 with TRBJ1-1; D is unresolved. Per germline, CDR1 SGHAT and CDR2 FQNNGV. The CDR3 is 13 amino acids. The chain's CDR3 is CASSQGWNAEAFF. CDR3 nucleotide sequence: TGTGCCAGCAGCCAAGGGTGGAACGCTGAAGCTTTCTTT.

On this clone: One end of the junction varies from germline; a read error may be responsible. This chain joins TRBV28 and TRBJ1-5, with 9 bases aligning to TRBD1. Germline V lookup: CDR1 MDHEN, CDR2 SYDVKM. This CDR3 has 15 amino acids. CDR3 loop: CASNLGGTGNPPQHF. The CDR3, as DNA: TGTGCCAGCAACCTAGGGGGGACAGGGAATCCGCCCCAGCATTTT.

V usage is TRBV28 and J usage is TRBJ1-5, with 7 bases lining up with TRBD1. Per germline, CDR1 MDHEN and CDR2 SYDVKM. There are 14 residues in the CDR3. Trimming at V came to 1 base and at J to 10 bases, leaving 7 bases not matched to a gene. Here the CDR3 reads CASSLSDRENPQHF. CDR3 nucleotide sequence: TGTGCCAGCAGTTTATCCGACAGGGAAAACCCCCAGCATTTT.

The chain employs TRBV18 and TRBJ2-3, with 12 bases matching TRBD2. The length of the CDR3 is 16 residues. Germline V CDR1 and CDR2: KGHSH, LQKENI. The V segment lost 3 bases and the J segment 0 bases; nucleotides outside the gene matches: 1. CDR3 residues: CASSPGTSGSTDTQYF. The CDR3 region has the DNA TGTGCCAGCTCACCCGGGACTAGCGGGAGCACAGATACGCAGTATTTT.